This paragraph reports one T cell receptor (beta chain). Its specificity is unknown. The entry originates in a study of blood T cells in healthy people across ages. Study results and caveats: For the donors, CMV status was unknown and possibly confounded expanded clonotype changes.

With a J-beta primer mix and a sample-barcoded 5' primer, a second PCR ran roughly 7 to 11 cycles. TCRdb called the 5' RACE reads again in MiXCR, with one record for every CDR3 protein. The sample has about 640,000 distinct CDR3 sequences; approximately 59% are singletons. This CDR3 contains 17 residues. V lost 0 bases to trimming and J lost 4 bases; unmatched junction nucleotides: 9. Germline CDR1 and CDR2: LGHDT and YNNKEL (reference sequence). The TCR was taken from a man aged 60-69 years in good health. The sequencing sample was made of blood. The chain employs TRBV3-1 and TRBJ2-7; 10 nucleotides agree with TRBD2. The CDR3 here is CASSQELNSGGRYEQYF. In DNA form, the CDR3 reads TGTGCCAGCAGCCAAGAACTAAATAGCGGGGGGAGGTACGAGCAGTACTTC.